This entry lists 29 T cell receptor beta chains sequenced from one sample in a study of cytomegalovirus exposure and HLA in healthy donors. Primers for the PCR totalled 60 Vbeta and 13 Jbeta. The method was immunoSEQ multiplex PCR; TCRdb's version includes in-frame clones alone and lacks a portion of them. The table records 60,000 to 75,000 clones, approximately 74% of them present only once. The sequenced sample was PBMCs. The source is a woman in her twenties or thirties in good health and CMV-seropositive.

Points on this clone: The sample has other DNA sequences that encode this CDR3 too. V usage is TRBV28 and J usage is TRBJ1-2, with TRBD1 as a possible D gene (6 bases). The CDR3 runs 13 residues. Germline assignment: CDR1 MDHEN and CDR2 SYDVKM. V was trimmed by 2 bases and J by 5 bases, leaving 9 bases between them. The CDR3 loop reads CASSLRTAYGYTF. The CDR3 bases are TGTGCCAGCAGTTTACGGACAGCTTATGGCTACACCTTC.

The chain recombines TRBV4-2 with TRBJ1-2; 7 bases align to TRBD1. This CDR3 region has 16 residues. Germline CDR1 reads LGHNA; CDR2 reads YNFKEQ. J was trimmed by 4 bases and V by 0 bases; bases with no gene match: 8. In DNA, the CDR3 is TGTGCCAGCAGCCAAGATTGGCAGGGGGAACCCTATGGCTACACCTTC. Residues: CASSQDWQGEPYGYTF.

The chain's CDR3 is CAWSVGRQGAGEQYF. DNA for the CDR3: TGTGCCTGGAGTGTGGGGAGACAGGGGGCGGGTGAGCAGTACTTC. The V call is TRBV30, the J call TRBJ2-7; 10 positions agree with TRBD1. Germline assignment: CDR1 GTSNPN and CDR2 SVGIG (reference sequence). Losses at the gene ends were 0 bases for V and 7 bases for J; bases not matched to a gene: 9. The CDR3 sequence is 15 residues long.

The genes are TRBV5-4 and TRBJ1-5; 8 nucleotides match TRBD1. The V and J ends lost 4 bases and 6 bases, in that order; junction bases with no gene match: 18. The CDR3 runs to 18 residues. The V gene's germline CDR1 is SGHNT and CDR2 YYREEE (reference sequence). The CDR3 DNA reads as TGTGCCAGCAGCGATCCCCCCAGGGGGCGTAGAAGAAGTCAGCCCCAGCATTTT. Its protein product is CASSDPPRGRRRSQPQHF.

V and J are TRBV10-2 and TRBJ2-6; TRBD1 is a possible D gene (6 bases). V gave up 4 bases and J gave up 4 bases, with 11 bases separating them. This CDR3 has 15 amino acids. CDR1 is WSHSY and CDR2 is SAAADI in the germline V gene. DNA for the CDR3: TGCGCCAGCAGTGCACAGGGAACGGGGGCCAACGTCCTGACTTTC. It translates to CASSAQGTGANVLTF.

The chain joins TRBV7-3 to TRBJ2-1, with 13 bases that match TRBD2. Germline values: CDR1 SGHTA, CDR2 FQGTGA. After removal of 5 bases from V and 8 bases from J, the junction contained 3 bases not matched to a gene. This CDR3 contains 14 residues. CDR3 region: CASSRTSGSDEQFF. CDR3 bases: TGTGCCAGCAGCCGGACTAGCGGGAGCGATGAGCAGTTCTTC.

The chain has TRBV25-1 and TRBJ2-5; TRBD2 is a possible D gene (5 bases). Trimming stripped 4 bases from V and 5 bases from J, with 5 bases between. This CDR3 comprises 11 residues. Per germline, CDR1 MGHDK and CDR2 SYGVNS. CDR3 bases: TGTGCCAGCAGTGGGAGGGAGACCCAGTACTTC. Its translation is CASSGRETQYF.

This chain joins TRBV13 and TRBJ2-1, with D maybe TRBD2 (6 bases). V lost 2 bases and J 3 bases, leaving 11 bases between the germline ends. There are 15 residues in the CDR3. Germline V lookup: CDR1 PRHDT, CDR2 FYEKMQ (reference sequence). The chain's CDR3 is CASSLPRESYNEQFF. In DNA form, the CDR3 reads TGTGCCAGCAGCTTACCCCGGGAGAGCTACAATGAGCAGTTCTTC.

This chain connects TRBV29-1 to TRBJ1-2, with 8 bases matching TRBD1. There are 13 residues in the CDR3. Germline assignment: CDR1 SQVTM and CDR2 ANQGSEA. The trim removed 7 bases at V and 0 bases at J, leaving 4 bases unmatched. As DNA, the CDR3 is TGCAGCGCCGCGACAGGGGCTAACTATGGCTACACCTTC. This sequence encodes CSAATGANYGYTF.

In this sample, this clone turned up once. The chain uses TRBV28 and TRBJ2-3, with 8 bases aligning to TRBD1. The germline CDR1 and CDR2 sequences are MDHEN and SYDVKM. Losses at the gene ends were 10 bases for V and 5 bases for J; bases not matched to a gene: 14. The CDR3 sequence is 15 residues long. Here the CDR3 DNA reads TGTGCCATTTCCCAGCAGGGGGCGCATGGAGATACGCAGTATTTT. It is translated as CAISQQGAHGDTQYF.

The chain combines TRBV25-1 with TRBJ1-2; D is possibly TRBD1 (5 bases). Trimming stripped 4 bases from V and 5 bases from J, with 17 bases between. The CDR3 is 15 residues long. Looked up from germline, CDR1 is MGHDK and CDR2 is SYGVNS. The CDR3 bases are TGTGCCAGCAGTGGAGACAGCCTCTTCGGGTATGGCTACACCTTC. Its protein is CASSGDSLFGYGYTF.

This clone showed up just a few times. This chain connects TRBV5-6 to TRBJ2-7, with D possibly matching TRBD1 (6 bases). Germline V gene data show CDR1 as SGHDT and CDR2 as YYEEEE. The CDR3 has 13 amino acids. With 2 bases removed from V and 3 bases from J, the gap between germline ends came to 9 bases. CDR3 region: CASSFPTGYEQYF. CDR3 coding DNA: TGTGCCAGCAGCTTCCCGACAGGCTACGAGCAGTACTTC.

The V call is TRBV5-4, the J call TRBJ1-2; D uncertain. Trimming took 4 bases from V and 0 from J, leaving 10 bases between them. This CDR3 contains 14 residues. Germline-derived CDR1 and CDR2 are SGHNT and YYREEE (reference sequence). The CDR3 sequence: CASSTGLANYGYTF. The CDR3 DNA is TGTGCCAGCAGCACCGGACTAGCTAACTATGGCTACACCTTC.

V is TRBV2 and J is TRBJ2-7; the match to TRBD2 covers 7 bases. The V gene end was trimmed by 8 bases and the J gene end by 0 bases; junction bases not matched to a gene: 13. Germline V gene lookup returns CDR1 SNHLY and CDR2 FYNNEI. The CDR3 spans 16 residues. In DNA, the CDR3 is TGTGCCAGCGGCGCCCGGCTAGCGGTTAGCTCCTACGAGCAGTACTTC. It yields the protein CASGARLAVSSYEQYF.

This clone was observed once. CDR3 amino acids: CASSPKQLAGEGYNEQFF. Written as DNA, the CDR3 is TGCGCCAGCAGCCCGAAACAACTAGCGGGAGAAGGGTACAATGAGCAGTTCTTC. This chain connects TRBV4-3 to TRBJ2-1, with TRBD2 matching over 11 bases. Per germline, CDR1 LGHNA and CDR2 YSLEER. This CDR3 is built from 18 residues. J was trimmed by 4 bases and V by 4 bases; bases with no gene match: 12.

The chain combines TRBV6-1 with TRBJ1-5; no clear D gene. Trimming left V 0 bases short and J 7 bases short, with 13 bases between. This CDR3 spans 15 amino acids. Germline loops: CDR1 MNHNS, CDR2 SASEGT. CDR3 region: CASSEARGGGQPQHF. CDR3 coding DNA: TGTGCCAGCAGTGAAGCGCGGGGAGGTGGACAGCCCCAGCATTTT.

This clone was observed once. The rearrangement joins TRBV11-2 to TRBJ2-1; TRBD2 agrees at 8 bases. V shed 3 bases, J shed 5 bases, and the junction held 0 bases outside the gene matches. CDR3 length equals 13 residues. Germline CDR1 and CDR2: SGHAT and FQNNGV. The CDR3 here is CASSLGLDNEQFF. The CDR3 nucleotides read TGTGCCAGCAGCTTGGGACTAGACAATGAGCAGTTCTTC. Combining the CDR3 with reference TRBV11-2 and TRBJ2-1 gives the whole variable domain EAGVAQSPRYKIIEKRQSVAFWCNPISGHATLYWYQQILGQGPKLLIQFQNNGVVDDSQLPKDRFSAERLKGVDSTLKIQPAKLEDSAVYLCASSLGLDNEQFFGPGTRLTVL.

The chain has TRBV28 and TRBJ2-7; perhaps TRBD1 as D (6 bases). This CDR3 is built from 12 residues. Per the germline V gene, CDR1 is MDHEN and CDR2 is SYDVKM. V lost 10 bases to trimming and J lost 5 bases, with 15 bases between them. In DNA form, the CDR3 reads TGTGCCAACCTAACAGGGAAGCACGAGCAGTACTTC. This codes for CANLTGKHEQYF.

This clone was counted a few times. This chain joins TRBV19 and TRBJ2-1; a weak D match, TRBD1 (6 bases). Germline V CDR1 and CDR2: LNHDA, SQIVND (reference sequence). The CDR3 contains 13 residues. V gave up 6 bases and J gave up 8 bases, with 14 bases separating them. CDR3 protein: CASRSQGLDEQFF. Here the CDR3 DNA reads TGTGCCAGTAGGAGTCAGGGGCTGGATGAGCAGTTCTTC.

Note on this clone: In the same sample, other DNA sequences code for this CDR3. The chain is built from TRBV9 and TRBJ2-5; the D gene is possibly TRBD1 (5 bases). Germline loops: CDR1 SGDLS, CDR2 YYNGEE. This CDR3 comprises 14 residues. The germline V and J ends were trimmed by 0 bases and 2 bases, with 8 bases remaining between them. Here the CDR3 DNA reads TGTGCCAGCAGCGTAGGGCAGGGTCAAGAGACCCAGTACTTC. Amino acids: CASSVGQGQETQYF.

This chain links TRBV29-1 with TRBJ2-7; perhaps TRBD1 as D (7 bases). V lost 4 bases and J 6 bases, leaving 22 bases between the germline ends. The CDR3 loop spans 15 amino acids. Germline-derived CDR1 and CDR2 are SQVTM and ANQGSEA. The DNA of the CDR3 is TGCAGCGTTGGGGGGGCGGCAGGGGGATTCGGCGAGCAGTACTTC. Translated, it gives CSVGGAAGGFGEQYF.

This clone was counted between two and nine times. CDR3 amino acids: CASSFHLAGANVLTF. As DNA, the CDR3 is TGTGCCAGCAGCTTCCACTTGGCTGGGGCCAACGTCCTGACTTTC. V is TRBV7-2 and J is TRBJ2-6; the D is unclear. The CDR3 runs to 15 residues. Trimming shortened V by 3 bases and J by 2 bases, and 8 bases separated the two germline ends. Germline CDR1 reads SGHTA; CDR2 reads FQGNSA.

The V and J genes are TRBV18 and TRBJ2-5; D unresolved. Per the germline V gene, CDR1 is KGHSH and CDR2 is LQKENI. Trimming took off 6 bases at V and 2 bases at J, with 10 bases between the two ends. The CDR3 has 13 amino acids. The CDR3 region is CASSFNLQETQYF. The CDR3 bases are TGTGCCAGCTCTTTCAACCTACAAGAGACCCAGTACTTC.

The chain has TRBV7-2 and TRBJ1-1; TRBD1 agrees at 7 bases. The CDR3 extends over 14 amino acids. Trimming cost V 4 bases and J 2 bases; bases outside gene matches: 4. Per the germline V gene, CDR1 is SGHTA and CDR2 is FQGNSA. For the CDR3, the DNA is TGTGCCAGCAGCTCCGGACAGGCAAACACTGAAGCTTTCTTT. Translating it yields CASSSGQANTEAFF.

The J gene is TRBJ1-4, the V gene TRBV30, with unresolved D. CDR1 is GTSNPN and CDR2 is SVGIG in the germline V gene (reference sequence). The CDR3 runs 14 residues. V lost 0 bases to trimming and J lost 0 bases, with 5 bases between them. The CDR3 coding sequence is TGTGCCTGGAGTGTAACAGCAACTAATGAAAAACTGTTTTTT. Translated, it gives CAWSVTATNEKLFF. The full variable domain, completed using reference TRBV30 and TRBJ1-4, is SQTIHQWPATLVQPVGSPLSLECTVEGTSNPNLYWYRQAAGRGLQLLFYSVGIGQISSEVPQNLSASRPQDRQFILSSKKLLLSDSGFYLCAWSVTATNEKLFFGSGTQLSVL.

V and J are TRBV28 and TRBJ2-1, with TRBD2 matching 9 bases. CDR3 size: 14 residues. Germline CDR1 is MDHEN and CDR2 is SYDVKM. The V gene end was trimmed by 7 bases and the J gene end by 6 bases; junction bases not matched to a gene: 7. CDR3 sequence reads: CASNEGTSRNEQFF. The CDR3 DNA is TGTGCCAGCAACGAAGGGACTAGCCGCAATGAGCAGTTCTTC.

The genes are TRBV30 and TRBJ2-6, with no clear D. V was cut by 6 bases and J by 2 bases, with 8 bases left in between. The CDR3 extends over 13 amino acids. Germline-derived CDR1 and CDR2 are GTSNPN and SVGIG (reference sequence). The CDR3 sequence: CACRHPGANVLTF. The CDR3, as DNA: TGTGCCTGCAGACACCCTGGGGCCAACGTCCTGACTTTC.

This clone has more than one count but fewer than ten. This chain links TRBV5-4 with TRBJ2-2; 7 nucleotides align to TRBD1. The V gene's germline CDR1 is SGHNT and CDR2 YYREEE (reference sequence). With 4 bases clipped from V and 4 bases from J, the junction kept 10 bases outside the gene matches. The CDR3 is made up of 16 amino acids. CDR3 sequence reads: CASSPARGLSTGELFF. Here the CDR3 DNA reads TGTGCCAGCAGCCCTGCTAGGGGGCTTAGCACCGGGGAGCTGTTTTTT.

This clone was counted once. The V and J genes are TRBV27 and TRBJ2-3; 7 positions match TRBD1. V lost 6 bases, J lost 6 bases, and 9 bases stayed unmatched. This CDR3 spans 14 amino acids. The germline gives CDR1 MNHEY, CDR2 SMNVEV (reference sequence). CDR3 in DNA: TGTGCCAGCAGCGAGACAGGGAGATTCGATACGCAGTATTTT. Amino acid sequence: CASSETGRFDTQYF.